One TCR beta chain is described in this entry. Its matching antigen is unknown. Systemic immunosuppression or autoimmune disease history was grounds to exclude patients. This sample was taken from a study of OX40 agonist ivuxolimab in advanced cancers. Broader study findings: Antigens targeted by the expanded peripheral T cells were not determined. The average count of expanded clones was higher among CD8+ T cells than among CD4+.

Here immunoSEQ multiplex PCR was the method, and the copy in TCRdb shows in-frame clones only, minus some. Of about 59,000 clones in the sample, 80% to 95% were seen once. The sample in question was CD4+ or CD8+ T cells sorted from blood, obtained in a trial of the OX40 agonist ivuxolimab. The TCR was taken from an adult with an advanced solid tumor such as melanoma, head and neck, liver or kidney cancer.

Written as DNA, the CDR3 is TGCGCCAGCAGCCAAGAGTGGGGGGACTCCTACGAGCAGTACTTC. It translates to CASSQEWGDSYEQYF. J is TRBJ2-7 and V is TRBV4-3; possibly TRBD2 for D (6 bases). The ends were cut back, 0 bases at V and 0 bases at J, with 9 bases in the middle. The CDR3 covers 15 residues. The germline V gene has CDR1 LGHNA and CDR2 YSLEER.